The 27 T cell receptor beta chains below come from one sample, sequenced in a study of glioma-infiltrating T cells. Amplification of TCR alpha and beta CDR3 regions from RNA used iRepertoire nested multiplex PCR. TCRdb called the multiplex PCR reads again in MiXCR, with one record for every CDR3 protein. The table lists about 140,000 distinct CDR3 sequences, roughly two fifths of them singletons. Sequencing input: glioma tissue, nonneoplastic brain tissue, or PBMCs (not recorded which). The receptors stem from a human donor with low-grade glioma or glioblastoma, undergoing nonglioma brain surgery, or in good health (not recorded which).

The V call is TRBV20-1, the J call TRBJ1-6, with D tentatively TRBD1 (5 bases). CDR1 and CDR2 from the germline V gene are DFQATT and SNEGSKA (reference sequence). There are 15 residues in the CDR3. V was cut by 4 bases and J by 0 bases, with 10 bases left in between. CDR3 coding DNA: TGCAGTGCTATCAGGGAAAGCTCCTATAATTCACCCCTCCACTTT. Amino acid sequence: CSAIRESSYNSPLHF.

This chain uses TRBV9 with TRBJ2-3; TRBD1 is a possible D gene (5 bases). The CDR3 has 15 residues. Germline V gene sequence: CDR1 SGDLS, CDR2 YYNGEE. V lost 6 bases and J lost 0, with 14 bases in between. CDR3 residues: CASTSTGTSTDTQYF. In DNA form, the CDR3 reads TGTGCCAGCACCAGTACAGGCACTAGCACAGATACGCAGTATTTT.

This clonotype occurred a few times. This sequence joins TRBV28 and TRBJ2-3, with 7 bases fitting TRBD2. The germline gives CDR1 MDHEN, CDR2 SYDVKM. The CDR3 sequence is 16 residues long. Trimming at V came to 5 bases and at J to 0 bases, leaving 8 bases not matched to a gene. The CDR3 DNA is TGTGCCAGCAGTCCCCTCGGGGGGAGAAGCACAGATACGCAGTATTTT. This translates into CASSPLGGRSTDTQYF.

This clonotype was recorded a few times. The gene calls are TRBV6-1 and TRBJ2-5; a possible D gene is TRBD2 (5 bases). The V end was cut by 6 bases, the J end by 0 bases, with 17 bases between. CDR1 and CDR2 from the germline V gene are MNHNS and SASEGT. The CDR3 covers 16 residues. DNA for the CDR3: TGTGCCAGCAGCTCGTACTCGACGGGGTACCAAGAGACCCAGTACTTC. Encoded protein: CASSSYSTGYQETQYF.

In this sample, this clonotype turned up a few times. CDR3 nucleotide sequence: TGCGCCAGCAGCCCAGGGACAGGGCTTCGTCCAGATACGCAGTATTTT. Encoded protein: CASSPGTGLRPDTQYF. This rearrangement joins TRBV4-1 to TRBJ2-3, with 9 positions matching TRBD1. The CDR3 runs to 16 residues. V dropped 4 bases and J dropped 4; count of bases not matched to a gene: 9. CDR1 and CDR2 from the germline V gene are MGHRA and YSYEKL.

This clonotype was detected only a few times. The chain links TRBV25-1 to TRBJ1-1; no clear D. Looked up from germline, CDR1 is MGHDK and CDR2 is SYGVNS. The CDR3 runs to 11 residues. V was pared by 7 bases and J by 8 bases, with 11 bases between. CDR3 in DNA: TGTGCCAGCACCCAGGACGGAGAAGCTTTCTTT. This encodes CASTQDGEAFF.

The chain has TRBV19 and TRBJ1-2, with a tentative D call TRBD1 (5 bases). The germline V gene has CDR1 LNHDA and CDR2 SQIVND (reference sequence). This CDR3 contains 15 residues. Trimming took 7 bases from V and 6 from J, leaving 21 bases between them. CDR3 amino acids: CASNQLRDSPHGYTF. CDR3 nucleotide sequence: TGTGCCAGTAACCAACTGAGAGACAGTCCACATGGCTACACCTTC.

Turning to this clonotype: At one of its ends the junction is not consistent with the germline gene, which may arise from a read error. The chain combines TRBV15 with TRBJ2-1; 7 bases align to TRBD2. Germline CDR1 and CDR2: LNHNV and YYDKDF (reference sequence). The CDR3 runs to 15 residues. The CDR3 reads CASSPRAGDRGEQFF. The CDR3 region has the DNA TGTGCCAGCAGCCCTCGGGCGGGAGATCGGGGTGAGCAGTTCTTC.

This clonotype came up a few times. The chain uses TRBV4-2 and TRBJ2-3, with TRBD1 as a possible D gene (7 bases). Per the germline V gene, CDR1 is LGHNA and CDR2 is YNFKEQ. This CDR3 contains 16 residues. V shed 1 base and J shed 4 bases, with 15 bases lying between them. CDR3 DNA sequence: TGTGCCAGCAGCCAAGCAGGGGGAGGTCCTGCAGATACGCAGTATTTT. It specifies CASSQAGGGPADTQYF.

The J gene is TRBJ2-7, the V gene TRBV6-2 or TRBV6-3; a weak D match, TRBD2 (5 bases). Germline V gene lookup returns CDR1 MNHEY and CDR2 SVGEGT. V shed 0 bases and J shed 2 bases, with 11 bases lying between them. The CDR3 runs 15 residues. The CDR3 loop is CASSYSIGVTYEQYF. The CDR3 nucleotides are TGTGCCAGCAGTTACTCGATCGGGGTGACCTACGAGCAGTACTTC.

This rearrangement joins TRBV29-1 to TRBJ2-3; maybe TRBD1 (5 bases). V was trimmed by 6 bases and J by 0 bases, leaving 19 bases between them. Germline V gene sequence: CDR1 SQVTM, CDR2 ANQGSEA. This CDR3 contains 16 residues. CDR3 region: CSVLGHLRASTDTQYF. The CDR3 DNA reads TGCAGCGTCCTAGGACACCTTAGAGCTAGCACAGATACGCAGTATTTT.

The chain couples TRBV20-1 to TRBJ2-2, with TRBD1 matching 7 bases. V trimming: 2 bases; J trimming: 4 bases; junction bases outside the gene matches: 7. Germline V gene sequence: CDR1 DFQATT, CDR2 SNEGSKA (reference sequence). The CDR3 totals 15 residues. CDR3 bases: TGCAGTGCTAGAAACTGGGACAGAGGCACCGGGGAGCTGTTTTTT. This gives the protein CSARNWDRGTGELFF.

The V call is TRBV4-3, the J call TRBJ2-3; D is uncertain. The V end lost 0 bases, the J end lost 3 bases, and 4 bases lay between the germline ends. Germline lookup yields CDR1 LGHNA and CDR2 YSLEER. The CDR3 spans 13 residues. In DNA, the CDR3 is TGCGCCAGCAGCCAAGAGGCAACAGATACGCAGTATTTT. Protein: CASSQEATDTQYF.

This clonotype was picked up many times. The chain recombines TRBV28 with TRBJ2-3; D perhaps matches TRBD2 (6 bases). Germline loops: CDR1 MDHEN, CDR2 SYDVKM. The V gene lost 2 bases and the J gene lost 5 bases, with 20 bases spanning the gap. This CDR3 comprises 17 residues. The CDR3, as DNA: TGTGCCAGCAGTTTAGAGGAGGGAGTGACGATGGGAGATACGCAGTATTTT. Translated: CASSLEEGVTMGDTQYF.

This clonotype was counted ten times or more. The rearrangement uses TRBV6-1 and TRBJ1-1, with 10 bases lining up with TRBD1. With V trimmed by 7 bases and J by 3 bases, 8 bases remained unmatched. The CDR3 spans 15 residues. Germline-derived CDR1 and CDR2 are MNHNS and SASEGT. The CDR3 here is CASTSRTGGDTEAFF. The CDR3 coding sequence is TGTGCCAGCACATCCAGGACAGGGGGGGACACTGAAGCTTTCTTT.

The chain combines TRBV4-1 with TRBJ2-5; D is undetermined. The CDR3 loop spans 13 amino acids. V was trimmed by 0 bases and J by 5 bases, leaving 7 bases between them. Germline CDR1 reads MGHRA; CDR2 reads YSYEKL. The CDR3 nucleotides are TGCGCCAGCAGCCAAGATCACTGGGAGACCCAGTACTTC. Its translation is CASSQDHWETQYF.

The V call is TRBV7-2, the J call TRBJ2-7; D unresolved. CDR1 and CDR2 from the germline V gene are SGHTA and FQGNSA. The CDR3 is 12 amino acids. V gave up 1 base and J gave up 6 bases, with 7 bases separating them. CDR3 protein: CASSLEAVEQYF. The CDR3 coding sequence is TGTGCCAGCAGCTTAGAGGCTGTCGAGCAGTACTTC.

The chain has TRBV6-2 or TRBV6-3 and TRBJ2-7, with TRBD1 matching over 7 bases. Germline CDR1 and CDR2: MNHEY and SVGEGT. The J segment lost 5 bases and the V segment lost 6 bases, leaving 13 bases of the junction unmatched. The CDR3 has 15 residues. CDR3 amino acids: CASRKKTGMLDEQYF. The CDR3 coding sequence is TGTGCCAGCAGGAAAAAGACAGGGATGCTGGACGAGCAGTACTTC.

The chain carries TRBV6-1 and TRBJ2-7; 7 bases match TRBD2. The germline V gene encodes CDR1 MNHNS and CDR2 SASEGT. V lost 7 bases to trimming and J lost 6 bases; unmatched junction nucleotides: 15. This CDR3 has 15 amino acids. In nucleotides, the CDR3 is TGTGCCAGCATTTTACCGGGACTACCCACCTCCGAGCAGTACTTC. Protein sequence: CASILPGLPTSEQYF.

This clonotype showed up many times. The rearrangement uses TRBV15 and TRBJ2-3; D possibly corresponds to TRBD1 (5 bases). V lost 0 bases and J 6 bases, leaving 10 bases between the germline ends. Germline CDR1 LNHNV, CDR2 YYDKDF (reference sequence). There are 14 residues in the CDR3. The CDR3 loop reads CATSREQARDTQYF. The CDR3 DNA sequence: TGTGCCACCAGCAGAGAACAGGCTCGTGATACGCAGTATTTT. Full variable domain (missing parts from reference TRBV15 and TRBJ2-3): DAMVIQNPRYQVTQFGKPVTLSCSQTLNHNVMYWYQQKSSQAPKLLFHYYDKDFNNEADTPDNFQSRRPNTSFCFLDIRSPGLGDTAMYLCATSREQARDTQYFGPGTRLTVL.

The chain links TRBV6-1 to TRBJ2-6; D is perhaps TRBD2 (6 bases). Germline V gene sequence: CDR1 MNHNS, CDR2 SASEGT. Deletions cut 6 bases from V and 3 bases from J, with 12 bases between. This CDR3 contains 15 residues. Written as DNA, the CDR3 is TGTGCCAGCAGACGGGGACTGTATGGGGCCAACGTCCTGACTTTC. Translation gives CASRRGLYGANVLTF.

Comment on this clonotype: At one boundary the junction diverges from the germline segment, which might be a read error. The chain has TRBV20-1 and TRBJ2-3; a weak D match, TRBD2 (6 bases). CDR1 DFQATT and CDR2 SNEGSKA come from the germline V gene (reference sequence). This CDR3 region has 13 residues. For the CDR3, the DNA is TGCAGTTCTAGGGACTCTGGCACAGATACGCAGTATTTT. Protein: CSSRDSGTDTQYF.

This clonotype was observed a few times. This rearrangement joins TRBV4-1 to TRBJ2-1, with 10 bases fitting TRBD1. V shed 6 bases, J shed 6 bases, and the junction held 2 bases outside the gene matches. Germline loops: CDR1 MGHRA, CDR2 YSYEKL. This CDR3 has 13 amino acids. CDR3 in DNA: TGCGCCAGCAGGCGGACAGGGGGCAATGAGCAGTTCTTC. Its translation: CASRRTGGNEQFF.

This clonotype was detected only a few times. V and J are TRBV28 and TRBJ2-1; 7 nucleotides agree with TRBD2. The length of the CDR3 is 17 residues. Per the germline V gene, CDR1 is MDHEN and CDR2 is SYDVKM. With V trimmed by 4 bases and J by 3 bases, 12 bases remained unmatched. CDR3 nucleotide sequence: TGTGCCAGCAGTTCCTCCGGGCGCGGGAGTATCTACAATGAGCAGTTCTTC. Protein sequence: CASSSSGRGSIYNEQFF. Combining the CDR3 with reference TRBV28 and TRBJ2-1 gives the whole variable domain DVKVTQSSRYLVKRTGEKVFLECVQDMDHENMFWYRQDPGLGLRLIYFSYDVKMKEKGDIPEGYSVSREKKERFSLILESASTNQTSMYLCASSSSGRGSIYNEQFFGPGTRLTVL.

The gene calls are TRBV6-2 or TRBV6-3 and TRBJ2-3, with a weak D call TRBD2 (6 bases). CDR1 is MNHEY, CDR2 SVGEGT, per germline. The CDR3 has 15 amino acids. V dropped 0 bases and J dropped 3 bases, with 10 bases sitting between them. CDR3 coding DNA: TGTGCCAGCAGTTACTCGAAAGGAGGGACAGATACGCAGTATTTT. Protein product: CASSYSKGGTDTQYF.

The gene calls are TRBV6-2 or TRBV6-3 and TRBJ1-2; D is possibly TRBD1 (5 bases). This CDR3 comprises 14 residues. Germline V gene sequence: CDR1 MNHEY, CDR2 SVGEGT. V lost 10 bases to trimming and J lost 3 bases, with 18 bases between them. The CDR3, as DNA: TGTGCCATCAGCCCCGACTTGACAGACTATGGCTACACCTTC. This codes for CAISPDLTDYGYTF.

The rearrangement uses TRBV28 and TRBJ2-7; 9 bases map to TRBD2. V lost 5 bases to trimming and J lost 5 bases; unmatched junction nucleotides: 7. Per germline, CDR1 MDHEN and CDR2 SYDVKM. This CDR3 comprises 14 residues. The CDR3 DNA reads as TGTGCCAGCAGTGTAGGCGGGAGGGTGCACGAGCAGTACTTC. It yields the protein CASSVGGRVHEQYF.